One and the same sample provided the 25 T cell receptor beta chains below, sequenced in a study of B cell selection in AIRE deficiency. The sorted conventional CD4 T cells were gated as CD4+CD127+. Measured with immunoSEQ multiplex PCR; TCRdb has only the in-frame clones, and not every one. The table lists around 19,000 clones, 97% of them singletons. Sequencing input: conventional CD4+ T cells sorted from PBMCs. Source of these receptors: a human donor with AIRE deficiency.

This clone appeared a single time. V gene TRBV9 combines with J gene TRBJ2-5; TRBD2 aligns across 13 bases. The CDR3 is made up of 15 amino acids. Trimming removed 3 bases from V and 4 bases from J; junction bases left unmatched: 3. Germline-derived CDR1 and CDR2 are SGDLS and YYNGEE. The CDR3 bases are TGTGCCAGCAGCGGACGGACTAGCGGGAGAGAGACCCAGTACTTC. Protein product: CASSGRTSGRETQYF.

The V gene is TRBV19, the J gene TRBJ2-1; perhaps TRBD2 as D (6 bases). The CDR3 has 15 amino acids. Trimming removed 6 bases at V and 3 bases at J, with 15 bases between. In germline, CDR1 is LNHDA, CDR2 SQIVND (reference sequence). In DNA form, the CDR3 reads TGTGCCAGTAGGGACCCGGGACTCTACTACAATGAGCAGTTCTTC. As protein: CASRDPGLYYNEQFF.

This chain uses TRBV4-3 with TRBJ2-5, with D possibly matching TRBD2 (5 bases). V dropped 1 base and J dropped 4 bases, with 13 bases sitting between them. Germline lookup yields CDR1 LGHNA and CDR2 YSLEER. CDR3 size: 15 residues. CDR3 sequence reads: CASSQGIGLRETQYF. In DNA, the CDR3 is TGCGCCAGCAGCCAAGGGATAGGACTCCGAGAGACCCAGTACTTC.

The chain uses TRBV27 and TRBJ2-7, with 7 bases identical to TRBD1. The CDR3 sequence is 14 residues long. Trimming removed 1 base from V and 3 bases from J; junction bases left unmatched: 3. Germline lookup yields CDR1 MNHEY and CDR2 SMNVEV (reference sequence). The chain's CDR3 is CASSLYPGGYEQYF. In DNA, the CDR3 is TGTGCCAGCAGTTTATATCCAGGGGGCTACGAGCAGTACTTC.

This chain joins TRBV19 and TRBJ2-1; 8 bases are a match to TRBD2. The J segment lost 1 base and the V segment lost 8 bases, leaving 7 bases of the junction unmatched. Germline-derived CDR1 and CDR2 are LNHDA and SQIVND (reference sequence). The length of the CDR3 is 15 residues. The CDR3 loop is CASAGGLLSYNEQFF. The CDR3 nucleotides read TGTGCCAGTGCGGGGGGCCTCCTATCCTACAATGAGCAGTTCTTC.

The rearrangement joins TRBV9 to TRBJ2-7; 8 nucleotides line up with TRBD1. This CDR3 is 14 amino acids long. With 2 bases clipped from V and 2 bases from J, the junction kept 3 bases outside the gene matches. Germline V gene data show CDR1 as SGDLS and CDR2 as YYNGEE. The CDR3 DNA is TGTGCCAGCAGCGTGACAGGGGCAACCTACGAGCAGTACTTC. Translation: CASSVTGATYEQYF.

The chain couples TRBV29-1 to TRBJ2-3; D assignment may be TRBD1 or TRBD2 (5 bases each). This CDR3 is built from 13 residues. Germline CDR1 reads SQVTM; CDR2 reads ANQGSEA. The V end was cut by 3 bases, the J end by 1 base, with 8 bases between. CDR3 protein: CSVEGTRTDTQYF. CDR3 DNA: TGCAGCGTTGAGGGGACCCGCACAGATACGCAGTATTTT.

The chain carries TRBV5-1 and TRBJ2-3; D perhaps matches TRBD2 (6 bases). Deletions cut 4 bases from V and 1 base from J, with 16 bases between. Looked up from germline, CDR1 is SGHRS and CDR2 is YFSETQ. The CDR3 length is 16 residues. The CDR3 loop is CASSQLARWGTDTQYF. CDR3 nucleotide sequence: TGCGCCAGCAGCCAACTAGCTCGTTGGGGCACAGATACGCAGTATTTT.

The chain carries TRBV5-4 and TRBJ1-1; weak D call: TRBD1 (6 bases). V lost 5 bases and J 4 bases, leaving 15 bases between the germline ends. The CDR3 has 14 residues. Germline CDR1 and CDR2: SGHNT and YYREEE (reference sequence). The CDR3 nucleotides are TGTGCCAGCAGTCCGCTACAGGGCCCCACTGAAGCTTTCTTT. It yields the protein CASSPLQGPTEAFF. The full variable domain, completed using reference TRBV5-4 and TRBJ1-1, is ETGVTQSPTHLIKTRGQQVTLRCSSQSGHNTVSWYQQALGQGPQFIFQYYREEENGRGNFPPRFSGLQFPNYSSELNVNALELDDSALYLCASSPLQGPTEAFFGQGTRLTVV.

The CDR3 loop reads CASSPRWWETQYF. CDR3 nucleotide sequence: TGTGCCAGCAGTCCCAGGTGGTGGGAGACCCAGTACTTC. The chain employs TRBV2 and TRBJ2-5, with no clear D. Per the germline V gene, CDR1 is SNHLY and CDR2 is FYNNEI. Trimming took off 5 bases at V and 5 bases at J, with 12 bases between the two ends. The CDR3 spans 13 residues.

The chain couples TRBV7-9 to TRBJ1-1, with D maybe TRBD1 (5 bases). The V gene lost 5 bases and the J gene lost 0 bases, with 16 bases spanning the gap. From germline, CDR1 is SEHNR and CDR2 FQNEAQ (reference sequence). There are 16 residues in the CDR3. The CDR3 DNA is TGTGCCAGCAGCGGATTACCCACAGGTCTGAACACTGAAGCTTTCTTT. This codes for CASSGLPTGLNTEAFF. The full variable domain, in which reference TRBV7-9 and TRBJ1-1 provide the parts outside the CDR3, is DTGVSQNPRHKITKRGQNVTFRCDPISEHNRLYWYRQTLGQGPEFLTYFQNEAQLEKSRLLSDRFSAERPKGSFSTLEIQRTEQGDSAMYLCASSGLPTGLNTEAFFGQGTRLTVV.

The rearrangement links TRBV21-1 to TRBJ1-2; the table's D gene call, TRBD1, was not cross checked with the DNA. TRBV21-1 is flagged as a pseudogene. This CDR3 region has 14 residues. CDR3 amino acids: CASSTTGQASGYTF. The CDR3 nucleotides read TGTGCCAGCAGCACTACAGGACAGGCTTCGGGCTACACCTTC.

The V gene is TRBV7-2, the J gene TRBJ1-6, with D perhaps TRBD1 (6 bases). Trimming cost V 1 base and J 7 bases, with 17 bases left between them. CDR3 length equals 17 residues. In germline, CDR1 is SGHTA, CDR2 FQGNSA. CDR3 sequence reads: CASSLVGGPGLNSPLHF. For the CDR3, the DNA is TGTGCCAGCAGCTTAGTGGGGGGGCCAGGGCTCAATTCACCCCTCCACTTT.

The chain has TRBV11-2 and TRBJ1-2; D is undetermined. V was trimmed by 0 bases and J by 1 base, leaving 3 bases between them. Looked up from germline, CDR1 is SGHAT and CDR2 is FQNNGV. The CDR3 totals 13 residues. CDR3 in amino acids: CASSLEGNYGYTF. CDR3 DNA sequence: TGTGCCAGCAGCTTAGAGGGTAACTATGGCTACACCTTC.

This rearrangement joins TRBV28 to TRBJ2-1; 10 bases are shared with TRBD1. The J segment lost 1 base and the V segment lost 6 bases, leaving 12 bases of the junction unmatched. Per the germline V gene, CDR1 is MDHEN and CDR2 is SYDVKM. The CDR3 has 18 residues. The CDR3 DNA follows: TGTGCCAGCAGACGACAGGGGGCTAACACTCCTTCCTACAATGAGCAGTTCTTC. Amino acid sequence: CASRRQGANTPSYNEQFF. The variable domain in full, completed from reference TRBV28 and TRBJ2-1, reads DVKVTQSSRYLVKRTGEKVFLECVQDMDHENMFWYRQDPGLGLRLIYFSYDVKMKEKGDIPEGYSVSREKKERFSLILESASTNQTSMYLCASRRQGANTPSYNEQFFGPGTRLTVL.

The V and J genes are TRBV19 and TRBJ1-4, with D unresolved. Per the germline V gene, CDR1 is LNHDA and CDR2 is SQIVND (reference sequence). This CDR3 is built from 16 residues. Between the trimmed V and J ends, which lost 5 bases and 4 bases, there was a span of 17 bases. For the CDR3, the DNA is TGTGCCAGTAGTCGAGGCGGCGGCAGACGTAATGAAAAACTGTTTTTT. Its translation: CASSRGGGRRNEKLFF.

In DNA form, the CDR3 reads TGTGCCACCAGGCGGGGAAGTGACACTGAAGCTTTCTTT. Its protein is CATRRGSDTEAFF. This rearrangement joins TRBV6-6 to TRBJ1-1; no firm D call. V was cut by 10 bases and J by 3 bases, with 15 bases left in between. The CDR3 is 13 residues long. Germline CDR1 MNHNY, CDR2 SVGAGI (reference sequence).

The V and J genes are TRBV6-1 and TRBJ1-1; D unclear. V lost 1 base and J lost 1, with 7 bases in between. Per germline, CDR1 MNHNS and CDR2 SASEGT. The CDR3 runs to 14 residues. CDR3 bases: TGTGCCAGCAGTGAAGTCCCAGGGAACACTGAAGCTTTCTTT. It codes for CASSEVPGNTEAFF.

The chain combines TRBV4-3 with TRBJ2-1, with 8 bases lining up with TRBD2. This CDR3 contains 16 residues. Per the germline V gene, CDR1 is LGHNA and CDR2 is YSLEER. V shed 4 bases and J 9 bases; nucleotides not matched to a gene: 14. CDR3 nucleotides: TGCGCCAGCAGCCCGGAAATGGCGGGGGGAATTTCTGAGCAGTTCTTC. This codes for CASSPEMAGGISEQFF.

The chain carries TRBV2 and TRBJ1-4, with TRBD1 identical over 7 bases. The CDR3 length is 14 residues. V trimming: 1 base; J trimming: 7 bases; junction bases outside the gene matches: 3. From germline, CDR1 is SNHLY and CDR2 FYNNEI. The CDR3 reads CASSEETGSEKLFF. Written as DNA, the CDR3 is TGTGCCAGCAGTGAAGAGACAGGGTCTGAAAAACTGTTTTTT.

The chain combines TRBV7-6 with TRBJ1-1; tentatively, D is TRBD1 (6 bases). Trimming cost V 2 bases and J 4 bases, with 8 bases left between them. CDR3 length equals 13 residues. The germline V gene has CDR1 SGHVS and CDR2 FNYEAQ. Written as DNA, the CDR3 is TGTGCCAGCAGCTTAACCAGGGGCACTGAAGCTTTCTTT. This encodes CASSLTRGTEAFF.

The chain combines TRBV18 with TRBJ1-1; tentatively, D is TRBD1 (6 bases). Deletions cut 3 bases from V and 5 bases from J, with 16 bases between. The germline gives CDR1 KGHSH, CDR2 LQKENI. CDR3 length equals 15 residues. CDR3 residues: CASSPRLGQGTEAFF. In nucleotides, the CDR3 is TGTGCCAGCTCACCCCGGTTAGGTCAGGGGACTGAAGCTTTCTTT.

The V gene is TRBV11-1, the J gene TRBJ1-2; D possibly corresponds to TRBD1 (5 bases). This CDR3 has 14 amino acids. Trimming stripped 1 base from V and 8 bases from J, with 14 bases between. Per the germline V gene, CDR1 is SGHAT and CDR2 is FQDESV (reference sequence). The CDR3 reads CASSLGQSSRGYTF. CDR3 nucleotides: TGTGCCAGCAGCTTAGGACAGTCATCAAGAGGCTACACCTTC.

V usage is TRBV11-3 and J usage is TRBJ1-1, with D unclear. Germline V gives CDR1 SGHNT, CDR2 YENEEA. Trimming shortened V by 1 base and J by 4 bases, and 4 bases separated the two germline ends. This CDR3 region has 12 residues. Here the CDR3 reads CASSLGPTEAFF. The CDR3 DNA reads as TGTGCCAGCAGCTTAGGACCCACTGAAGCTTTCTTT.

Written as DNA, the CDR3 is TGTGCCAGCAGCTCAACCACGGGTCAATCACCCCTCCACTTT. It specifies CASSSTTGQSPLHF. The chain has TRBV7-2 and TRBJ1-6, with D uncertain. Trimming removed 4 bases from V and 10 bases from J, with 14 bases in between. The germline V gene encodes CDR1 SGHTA and CDR2 FQGNSA. The CDR3 spans 14 residues.